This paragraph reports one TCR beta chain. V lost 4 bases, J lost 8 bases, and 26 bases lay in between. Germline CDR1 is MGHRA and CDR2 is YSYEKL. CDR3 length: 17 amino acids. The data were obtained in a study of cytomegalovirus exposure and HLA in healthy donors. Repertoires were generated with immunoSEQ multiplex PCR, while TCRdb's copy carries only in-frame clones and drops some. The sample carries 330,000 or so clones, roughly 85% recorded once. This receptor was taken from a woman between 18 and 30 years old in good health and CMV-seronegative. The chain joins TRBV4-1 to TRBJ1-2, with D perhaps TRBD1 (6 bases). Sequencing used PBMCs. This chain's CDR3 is CASSRTQGTLSMGGYTF. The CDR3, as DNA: TGCGCCAGCAGCCGGACTCAGGGGACCCTCTCGATGGGCGGCTACACCTTC.